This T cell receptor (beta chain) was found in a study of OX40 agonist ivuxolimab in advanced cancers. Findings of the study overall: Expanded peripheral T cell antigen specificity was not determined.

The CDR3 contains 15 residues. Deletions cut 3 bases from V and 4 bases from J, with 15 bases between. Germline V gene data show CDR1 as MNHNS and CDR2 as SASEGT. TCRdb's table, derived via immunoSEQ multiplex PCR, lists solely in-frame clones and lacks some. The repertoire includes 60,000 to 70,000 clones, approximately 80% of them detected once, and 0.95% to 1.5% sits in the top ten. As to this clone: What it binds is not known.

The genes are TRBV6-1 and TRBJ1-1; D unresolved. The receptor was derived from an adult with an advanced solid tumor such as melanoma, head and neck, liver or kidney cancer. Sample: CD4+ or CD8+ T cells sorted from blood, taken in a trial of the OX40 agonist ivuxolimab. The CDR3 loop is CASSDRSGLGTEAFF. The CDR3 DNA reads TGTGCCAGCAGTGACCGGTCTGGGCTAGGCACTGAAGCTTTCTTT.